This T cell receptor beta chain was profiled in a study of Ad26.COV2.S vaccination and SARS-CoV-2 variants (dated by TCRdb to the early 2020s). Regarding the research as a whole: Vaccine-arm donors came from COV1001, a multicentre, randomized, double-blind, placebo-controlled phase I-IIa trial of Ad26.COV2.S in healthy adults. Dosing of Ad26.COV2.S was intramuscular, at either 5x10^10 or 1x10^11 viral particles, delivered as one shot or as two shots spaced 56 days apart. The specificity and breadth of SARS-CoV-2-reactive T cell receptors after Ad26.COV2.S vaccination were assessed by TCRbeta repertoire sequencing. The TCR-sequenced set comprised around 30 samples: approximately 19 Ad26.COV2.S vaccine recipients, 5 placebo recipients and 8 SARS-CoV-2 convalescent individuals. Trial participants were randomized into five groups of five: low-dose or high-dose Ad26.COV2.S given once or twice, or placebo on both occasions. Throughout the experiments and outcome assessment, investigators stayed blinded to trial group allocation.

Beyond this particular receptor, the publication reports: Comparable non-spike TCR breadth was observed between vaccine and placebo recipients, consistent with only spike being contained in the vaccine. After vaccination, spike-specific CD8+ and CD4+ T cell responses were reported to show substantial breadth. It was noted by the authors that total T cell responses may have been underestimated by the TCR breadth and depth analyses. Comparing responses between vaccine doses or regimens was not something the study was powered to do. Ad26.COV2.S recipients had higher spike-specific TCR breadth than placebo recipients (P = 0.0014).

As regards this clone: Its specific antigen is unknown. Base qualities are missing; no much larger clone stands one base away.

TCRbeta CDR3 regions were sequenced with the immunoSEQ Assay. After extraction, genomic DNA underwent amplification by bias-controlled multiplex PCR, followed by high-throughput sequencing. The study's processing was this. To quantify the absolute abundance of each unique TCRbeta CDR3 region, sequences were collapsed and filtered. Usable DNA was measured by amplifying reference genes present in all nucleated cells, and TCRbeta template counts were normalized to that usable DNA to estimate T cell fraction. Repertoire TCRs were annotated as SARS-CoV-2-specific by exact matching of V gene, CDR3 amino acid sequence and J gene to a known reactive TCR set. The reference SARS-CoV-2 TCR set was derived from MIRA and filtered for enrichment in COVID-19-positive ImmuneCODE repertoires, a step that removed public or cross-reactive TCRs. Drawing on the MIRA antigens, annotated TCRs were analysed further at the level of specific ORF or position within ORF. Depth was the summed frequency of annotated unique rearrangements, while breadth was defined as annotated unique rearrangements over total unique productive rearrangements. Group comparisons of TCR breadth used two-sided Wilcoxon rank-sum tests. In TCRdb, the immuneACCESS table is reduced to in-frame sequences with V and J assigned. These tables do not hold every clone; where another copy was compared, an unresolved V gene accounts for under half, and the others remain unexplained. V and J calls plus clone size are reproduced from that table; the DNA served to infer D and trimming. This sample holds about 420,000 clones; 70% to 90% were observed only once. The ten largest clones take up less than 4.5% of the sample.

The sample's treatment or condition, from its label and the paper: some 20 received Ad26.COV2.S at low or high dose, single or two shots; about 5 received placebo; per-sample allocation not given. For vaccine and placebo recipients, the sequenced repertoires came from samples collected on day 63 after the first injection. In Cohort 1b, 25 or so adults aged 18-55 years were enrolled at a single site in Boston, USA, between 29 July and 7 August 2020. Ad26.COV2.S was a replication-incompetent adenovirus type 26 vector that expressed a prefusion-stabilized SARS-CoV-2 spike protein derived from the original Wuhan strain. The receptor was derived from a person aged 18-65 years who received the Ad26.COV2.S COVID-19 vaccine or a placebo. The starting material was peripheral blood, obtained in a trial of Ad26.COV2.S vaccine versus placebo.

Read as DNA, the sequence is TGTGCCTGGTCGGTAGAGTATAATTCACCCCTCCACTTT. It codes for CAWSVEYNSPLHF. The receptor chain draws on TRBV30 and TRBJ1-6; no confident D gene assignment can be made. Between the V and J ends, shortened by 5 bases and 4 bases respectively, the junction contains 9 bases. From a lookup of the germline V gene (reference sequence), CDR1 and CDR2 are GTSNPN and SVGIG. Counted from cysteine to phenylalanine, this CDR3 has 13 amino acids. Only the CDR3 portion is preserved as DNA: 39 bases, with reading frame beginning at the first base.